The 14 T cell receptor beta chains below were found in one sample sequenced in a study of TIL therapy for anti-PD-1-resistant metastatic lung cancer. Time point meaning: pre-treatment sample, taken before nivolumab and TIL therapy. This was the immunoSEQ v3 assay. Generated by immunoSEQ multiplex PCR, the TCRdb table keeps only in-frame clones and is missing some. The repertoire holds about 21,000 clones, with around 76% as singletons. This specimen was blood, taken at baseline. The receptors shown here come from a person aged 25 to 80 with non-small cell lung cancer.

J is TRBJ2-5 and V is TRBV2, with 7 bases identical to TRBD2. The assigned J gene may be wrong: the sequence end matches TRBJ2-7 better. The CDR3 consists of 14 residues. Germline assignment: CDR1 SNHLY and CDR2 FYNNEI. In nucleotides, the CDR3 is TGTGCCAGCAGGGCAAGCGGGGCAAACTACGAGCAGTACTTC. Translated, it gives CASRASGANYEQYF.

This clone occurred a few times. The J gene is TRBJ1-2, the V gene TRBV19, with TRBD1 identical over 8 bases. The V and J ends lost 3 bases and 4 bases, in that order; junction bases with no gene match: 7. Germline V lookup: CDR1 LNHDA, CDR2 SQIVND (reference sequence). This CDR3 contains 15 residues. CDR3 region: CASSIHRDRSYGYTF. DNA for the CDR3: TGTGCCAGTAGTATCCACCGGGACAGGAGCTATGGCTACACCTTC.

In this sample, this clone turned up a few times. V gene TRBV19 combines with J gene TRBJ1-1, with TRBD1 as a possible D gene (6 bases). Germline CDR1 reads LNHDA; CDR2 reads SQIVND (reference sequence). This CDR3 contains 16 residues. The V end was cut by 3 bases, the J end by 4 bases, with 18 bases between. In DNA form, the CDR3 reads TGTGCCAGTAGTATGGACGCAGGGGTTGGGCGCACTGAAGCTTTCTTT. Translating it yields CASSMDAGVGRTEAFF.

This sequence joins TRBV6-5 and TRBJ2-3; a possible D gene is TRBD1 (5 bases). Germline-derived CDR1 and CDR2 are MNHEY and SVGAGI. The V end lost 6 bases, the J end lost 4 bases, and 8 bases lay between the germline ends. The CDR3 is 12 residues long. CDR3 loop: CASRQGADTQYF. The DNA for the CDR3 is TGTGCCAGCAGGCAGGGTGCAGATACGCAGTATTTT.

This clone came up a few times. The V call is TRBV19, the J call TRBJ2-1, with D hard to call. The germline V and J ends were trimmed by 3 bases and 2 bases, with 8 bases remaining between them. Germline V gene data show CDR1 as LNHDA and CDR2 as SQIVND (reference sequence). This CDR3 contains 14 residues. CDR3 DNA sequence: TGTGCCAGTAGTATTAACCGACCCTACAATGAGCAGTTCTTC. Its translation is CASSINRPYNEQFF.

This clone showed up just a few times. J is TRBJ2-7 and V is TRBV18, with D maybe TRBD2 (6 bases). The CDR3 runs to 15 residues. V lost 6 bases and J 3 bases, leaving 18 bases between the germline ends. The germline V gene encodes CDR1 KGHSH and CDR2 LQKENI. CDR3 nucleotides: TGTGCCAGCTCCCAAGGGGCGGGACCGGGCTACGAGCAGTACTTC. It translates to CASSQGAGPGYEQYF.

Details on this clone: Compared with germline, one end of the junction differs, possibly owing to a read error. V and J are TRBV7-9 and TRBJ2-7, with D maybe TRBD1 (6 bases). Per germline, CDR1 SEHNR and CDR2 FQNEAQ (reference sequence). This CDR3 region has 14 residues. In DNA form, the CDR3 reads TGTGCCAGCCAACCTAGGACAGCCTCCTACGGGCAGTACTTC. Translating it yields CASQPRTASYGQYF.

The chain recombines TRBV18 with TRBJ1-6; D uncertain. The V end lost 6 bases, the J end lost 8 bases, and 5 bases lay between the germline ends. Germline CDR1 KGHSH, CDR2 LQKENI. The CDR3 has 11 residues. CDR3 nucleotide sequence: TGTGCCAGCTCTCAGGATTCACCCCTCCACTTT. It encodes CASSQDSPLHF.

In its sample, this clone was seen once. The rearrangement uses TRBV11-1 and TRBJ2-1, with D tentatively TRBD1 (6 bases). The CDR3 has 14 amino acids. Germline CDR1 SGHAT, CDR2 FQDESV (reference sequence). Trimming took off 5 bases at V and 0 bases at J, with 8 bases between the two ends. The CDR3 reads CASSRGGSYNEQFF. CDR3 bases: TGTGCCAGCAGCAGAGGGGGCTCCTACAATGAGCAGTTCTTC.

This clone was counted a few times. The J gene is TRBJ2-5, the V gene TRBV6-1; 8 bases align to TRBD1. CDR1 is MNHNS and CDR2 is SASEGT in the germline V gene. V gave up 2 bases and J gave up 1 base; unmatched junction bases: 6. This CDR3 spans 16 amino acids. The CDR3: CASSELAGTGQETQYF. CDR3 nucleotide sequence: TGTGCCAGCAGTGAACTCGCCGGGACAGGCCAAGAGACCCAGTACTTC.

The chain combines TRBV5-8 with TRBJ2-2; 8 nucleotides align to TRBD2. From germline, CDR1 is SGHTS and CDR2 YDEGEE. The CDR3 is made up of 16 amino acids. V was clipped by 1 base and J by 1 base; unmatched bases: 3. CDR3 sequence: CASSLSSGQNTGELFF. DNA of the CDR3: TGTGCCAGCAGCTTGTCTAGCGGGCAGAACACCGGGGAGCTGTTTTTT. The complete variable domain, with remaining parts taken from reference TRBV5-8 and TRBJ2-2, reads EAGVTQSPTHLIKTRGQQATLRCSPISGHTSVYWYQQALGLGLQFLLWYDEGEERNRGNFPPRFSGRQFPNYSSELNVNALELEDSALYLCASSLSSGQNTGELFFGEGSRLTVL.

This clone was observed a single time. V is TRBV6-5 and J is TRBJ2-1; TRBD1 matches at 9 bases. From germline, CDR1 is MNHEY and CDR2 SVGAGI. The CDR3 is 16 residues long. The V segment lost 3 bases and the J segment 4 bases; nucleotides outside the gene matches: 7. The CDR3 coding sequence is TGTGCCAGCAGTTATATTCCGGGACAGGGATACAATGAGCAGTTCTTC. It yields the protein CASSYIPGQGYNEQFF.

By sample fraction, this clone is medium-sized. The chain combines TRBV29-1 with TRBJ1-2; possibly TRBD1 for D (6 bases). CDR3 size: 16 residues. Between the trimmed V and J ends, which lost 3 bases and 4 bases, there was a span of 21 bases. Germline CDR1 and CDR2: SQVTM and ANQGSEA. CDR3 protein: CSVDGSWGGPGYGYTF. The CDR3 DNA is TGCAGCGTTGACGGGTCTTGGGGGGGGCCAGGCTATGGCTACACCTTC.

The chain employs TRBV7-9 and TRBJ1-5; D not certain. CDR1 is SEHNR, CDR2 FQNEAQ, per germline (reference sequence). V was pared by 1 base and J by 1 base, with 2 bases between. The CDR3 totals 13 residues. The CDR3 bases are TGTGCCAGCAGCTTAGTGAGCAATCAGCCCCAGCATTTT. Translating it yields CASSLVSNQPQHF.